This T cell receptor (beta chain) is drawn from a study of cytomegalovirus exposure and HLA in healthy donors. Whole-study results and caveats: Cytomegalovirus status, reportedly, was diagnosed with high specificity and sensitivity by the classifier.

To note about this clone: The antigen is undetermined.

This CDR3 spans 14 amino acids. The V and J ends lost 2 bases and 7 bases respectively, with 14 bases between them. CDR1 and CDR2 from the germline V gene are GTSNPN and SVGIG (reference sequence). PCR involved 60 Vbeta and 13 Jbeta primers. This table comes from immunoSEQ multiplex PCR, and its TCRdb copy is limited to in-frame clones, with some not included. The repertoire has some 150,000 clones, 80% of them found once; the top ten carry around 9.8%. The sample was PBMCs. The source of this sequence is a man aged 18-30 years in good health and CMV-seropositive. The chain links TRBV30 to TRBJ1-4, with D tentatively TRBD1 (5 bases). In DNA form, the CDR3 reads TGTGCCTGGAGTCGGGCGGGGGTGGGTGAAAAACTGTTTTTT. This codes for CAWSRAGVGEKLFF.